One sample yielded the 28 T cell receptor beta chains listed below, sequenced in a study of T cell repertoires in cytomegalovirus infection. TCRdb reprocessed the reads with MiXCR, giving one entry per CDR3 protein. This sample carries approximately 300,000 distinct CDR3 sequences, roughly 25% of them seen once, and the ten largest clones take roughly 13%. The antigens for these receptors are not known. The input for sequencing was cultured PBMCs, taken from culture after CMV antigen stimulation. These receptors were taken from a human donor in good health (CMV status not recorded). Some clones in this sample may be carry-over from other donors' samples.

In this sample, this clonotype turned up a few times. The chain has TRBV3-1 and TRBJ2-7; 15 bases line up with TRBD2. The V gene's germline CDR1 is LGHDT and CDR2 YNNKEL (reference sequence). The CDR3 is 13 amino acids. Trimming cost V 8 bases and J 9 bases; bases outside gene matches: 5. The CDR3 DNA reads TGTGCCAGCGGACTAGCGGGAGGGCCCGTGCAGTACGTC. Amino acids: CASGLAGGPVQYV.

This sequence joins TRBV20-1 and TRBJ2-7, with a weak D call TRBD2 (5 bases). Germline CDR1 DFQATT, CDR2 SNEGSKA (reference sequence). The ends were cut back, 0 bases at V and 1 base at J, with 13 bases in the middle. The CDR3 is made up of 15 amino acids. CDR3 sequence reads: CSARDPPSRSYEQYF. The DNA for the CDR3 is TGCAGTGCTAGAGATCCCCCTAGCAGATCCTACGAGCAGTACTTC.

The chain links TRBV27 to TRBJ2-7; either TRBD1 or TRBD2 may supply D (6 bases each). The CDR3 runs 15 residues. V lost 2 bases and J 0 bases, leaving 11 bases between the germline ends. Germline assignment: CDR1 MNHEY and CDR2 SMNVEV (reference sequence). CDR3 amino acids: CASSLRGGPSYEQYF. DNA of the CDR3: TGTGCCAGCAGTTTACGTGGGGGGCCCTCCTACGAGCAGTACTTC.

This clonotype showed up many times. V gene TRBV7-6 combines with J gene TRBJ2-3; D is perhaps TRBD2 (6 bases). With 5 bases removed from V and 6 bases from J, the gap between germline ends came to 21 bases. Germline CDR1 SGHVS, CDR2 FNYEAQ. CDR3 length: 16 amino acids. The CDR3 sequence is CASSRDSPYRLDTQYF. DNA of the CDR3: TGTGCCAGCAGCCGGGACTCCCCGTATAGGTTGGATACGCAGTATTTT.

This clonotype has only a few counts. The chain links TRBV15 to TRBJ2-5; D assignment may be TRBD1 or TRBD2 (5 bases each). V gave up 1 base and J gave up 5 bases, with 17 bases separating them. The CDR3 covers 16 residues. Per germline, CDR1 LNHNV and CDR2 YYDKDF (reference sequence). The CDR3 bases are TGTGCCACCAGCAGAGTGGTGTTGGGGGAATTGGAGACCCAGTACTTC. This translates into CATSRVVLGELETQYF.

This clonotype was seen repeatedly, ten times or more. CDR3 in amino acids: CASSLAGGGNQPQHF. CDR3 nucleotides: TGTGCCAGCAGCTTAGCGGGGGGCGGGAATCAGCCCCAGCATTTT. This chain links TRBV7-8 with TRBJ1-5, with D perhaps matching TRBD1 (6 bases). Germline V gives CDR1 SGHVS, CDR2 FQNEAQ. This CDR3 has 15 residues. Trimming pared 0 bases from V and 4 bases from J, leaving 10 bases between.

This clonotype was seen repeatedly, ten times or more. V gene TRBV12-3 or TRBV12-4 combines with J gene TRBJ1-1; D is undetermined. This CDR3 comprises 19 residues. Trimming cost V 5 bases and J 3 bases, with 28 bases left between them. This CDR3 is CASSPSAMKRTVSDTEAFF. CDR3 bases: TGTGCCAGCAGTCCGTCTGCGATGAAGCGGACTGTTAGTGACACTGAAGCTTTCTTT.

This rearrangement joins TRBV2 to TRBJ2-3; D gene unclear. The V gene's germline CDR1 is SNHLY and CDR2 FYNNEI. There are 15 residues in the CDR3. Trimming pared 8 bases from V and 4 bases from J, leaving 19 bases between. The CDR3 is CASWTLTKEADTQYF. For the CDR3, the DNA is TGTGCCAGCTGGACCCTGACGAAAGAGGCAGATACGCAGTATTTT.

In this sample, this clonotype turned up many times. The chain uses TRBV7-2 and TRBJ1-1; the D is unclear. The CDR3 length is 13 residues. V was shortened by 1 base and J by 9 bases, with 12 bases between the two germline ends. Germline V gene lookup returns CDR1 SGHTA and CDR2 FQGNSA. The CDR3: CASSLVVRAQAFF. CDR3 bases: TGTGCCAGCAGCTTAGTGGTTAGGGCGCAAGCTTTCTTT.

The V gene is TRBV5-4, the J gene TRBJ2-1, with D uncertain. CDR1 and CDR2 (germline): SGHNT, YYREEE (reference sequence). V lost 4 bases to trimming and J lost 0 bases, with 11 bases between them. The CDR3 extends over 15 amino acids. The CDR3 sequence is CASSQYSSSYNEQFF. The CDR3 nucleotides are TGTGCCAGCAGCCAATACTCGAGCTCCTACAATGAGCAGTTCTTC.

The sample holds a few counts of this clonotype. The chain joins TRBV9 to TRBJ2-1; TRBD1 is a possible D gene (7 bases). This CDR3 spans 16 amino acids. V was clipped by 0 bases and J by 7 bases, with 17 bases between them. Germline V gene lookup returns CDR1 SGDLS and CDR2 YYNGEE. The CDR3 spells CASSVDPRGRNNEQFF. The CDR3 DNA reads as TGTGCCAGCAGCGTAGATCCCAGGGGGAGGAATAATGAGCAGTTCTTC.

The CDR3 bases are TGTGCCAGCAGTTTGGGCAGGGGCTACACTGAAGCTTTCTTT. This translates into CASSLGRGYTEAFF. The chain has TRBV12-3 or TRBV12-4 and TRBJ1-1, with D perhaps matching TRBD1 (6 bases). Trimming shortened V by 3 bases and J by 3 bases, and 11 bases separated the two germline ends. The CDR3 contains 14 residues.

The chain joins TRBV15 to TRBJ1-6; D is undetermined. This CDR3 region has 17 residues. V lost 0 bases to trimming and J lost 8 bases, with 17 bases between them. Germline CDR1 reads LNHNV; CDR2 reads YYDKDF (reference sequence). CDR3 in DNA: TGTGCCACCAGCAGAGATTCGTGGTCCCAGCCCTATTCACCCCTCCACTTT. This codes for CATSRDSWSQPYSPLHF.

The V gene is TRBV3-1, the J gene TRBJ2-3; D gene unclear. The length of the CDR3 is 16 residues. Germline V CDR1 and CDR2: LGHDT, YNNKEL (reference sequence). V lost 0 bases, J lost 1 base, and 11 bases lay in between. Written as DNA, the CDR3 is TGTGCCAGCAGCCAAGATCCCTTGGGCCGCACAGATACGCAGTATTTT. Amino acids: CASSQDPLGRTDTQYF.

In this sample, this clonotype turned up a few times. J is TRBJ1-1 and V is TRBV30; D unclear. Germline values: CDR1 GTSNPN, CDR2 SVGIG (reference sequence). The CDR3 has 13 amino acids. Trimming took 2 bases from V and 2 from J, leaving 9 bases between them. The CDR3 region is CAWSKGFNTEAFF. CDR3 coding DNA: TGTGCCTGGAGTAAGGGTTTTAACACTGAAGCTTTCTTT.

The chain employs TRBV19 and TRBJ1-1, with 9 bases that match TRBD1. The CDR3 sequence is 16 residues long. The germline V gene has CDR1 LNHDA and CDR2 SQIVND (reference sequence). Trimming removed 6 bases from V and 3 bases from J; junction bases left unmatched: 11. As DNA, the CDR3 is TGTGCCAGTAGCAGCTCGATTCGGACAGGGGACACTGAAGCTTTCTTT. Translated: CASSSSIRTGDTEAFF.

The rearrangement uses TRBV20-1 and TRBJ1-1, with unresolved D. The V gene's germline CDR1 is DFQATT and CDR2 SNEGSKA (reference sequence). The CDR3 consists of 14 residues. Trimming removed 5 bases at V and 2 bases at J, with 15 bases between. The CDR3 spells CSAPNAGLNTEAFF. CDR3 nucleotides: TGCAGTGCTCCGAACGCGGGGTTAAACACTGAAGCTTTCTTT.

This chain links TRBV11-2 with TRBJ2-1; 9 nucleotides match TRBD2. V dropped 5 bases and J dropped 5; count of bases not matched to a gene: 4. The germline CDR1 and CDR2 sequences are SGHAT and FQNNGV. The CDR3 is 14 residues long. The CDR3 region is CASSPRLADNEQFF. CDR3 sequence (DNA): TGTGCCAGCAGCCCAAGACTAGCGGACAATGAGCAGTTCTTC. The entire variable domain, with the rest obtained from reference TRBV11-2 and TRBJ2-1, is as follows: EAGVAQSPRYKIIEKRQSVAFWCNPISGHATLYWYQQILGQGPKLLIQFQNNGVVDDSQLPKDRFSAERLKGVDSTLKIQPAKLEDSAVYLCASSPRLADNEQFFGPGTRLTVL.

This sequence joins TRBV3-1 and TRBJ2-2; TRBD2 matches at 7 bases. This CDR3 comprises 15 residues. From germline, CDR1 is LGHDT and CDR2 YNNKEL (reference sequence). J was trimmed by 4 bases and V by 1 base; bases with no gene match: 3. CDR3 in amino acids: CASSQGTRGTGELFF. Here the CDR3 DNA reads TGTGCCAGCAGCCAAGGGACTAGAGGCACCGGGGAGCTGTTTTTT. Filled out from reference TRBV3-1 and TRBJ2-2, the complete variable domain reads DTAVSQTPKYLVTQMGNDKSIKCEQNLGHDTMYWYKQDSKKFLKIMFSYNNKELIINETVPNRFSPKSPDKAHLNLHINSLELGDSAVYFCASSQGTRGTGELFFGEGSRLTVL.

The chain joins TRBV15 to TRBJ2-4; the D gene is possibly TRBD2 (5 bases). Germline V gene sequence: CDR1 LNHNV, CDR2 YYDKDF (reference sequence). There are 17 residues in the CDR3. Trimming left V 1 base short and J 0 bases short, with 13 bases between. CDR3 sequence: CATSRAGTAIAKNIQYF. The DNA of the CDR3 is TGTGCCACCAGCAGAGCGGGAACAGCGATAGCCAAAAACATTCAGTACTTC.

This sequence joins TRBV19 and TRBJ1-5, with D uncertain. The CDR3 contains 13 residues. Trimming took off 2 bases at V and 7 bases at J, with 9 bases between the two ends. Germline CDR1 reads LNHDA; CDR2 reads SQIVND (reference sequence). The CDR3 DNA reads as TGTGCCAGTAGTATAAGGGCAGGCCAGCCCCAGCATTTT. As protein: CASSIRAGQPQHF.

The sample holds one count of this clonotype. J is TRBJ1-1 and V is TRBV5-4, with 7 bases matching TRBD1. V was pared by 4 bases and J by 7 bases, with 7 bases of the junction left unmatched. This CDR3 comprises 13 residues. Germline V gene data show CDR1 as SGHNT and CDR2 as YYREEE (reference sequence). CDR3 loop: CASSLGQQFEAFF. CDR3 sequence (DNA): TGTGCCAGCAGCCTGGGACAGCAATTTGAAGCTTTCTTT. Complete variable domain (other parts from reference TRBV5-4 and TRBJ1-1): ETGVTQSPTHLIKTRGQQVTLRCSSQSGHNTVSWYQQALGQGPQFIFQYYREEENGRGNFPPRFSGLQFPNYSSELNVNALELDDSALYLCASSLGQQFEAFFGQGTRLTVV.

The chain couples TRBV5-1 to TRBJ2-3, with D possibly being TRBD1 (5 bases). The CDR3 is 14 residues long. Germline V lookup: CDR1 SGHRS, CDR2 YFSETQ. V lost 5 bases and J lost 0, with 10 bases in between. DNA of the CDR3: TGCGCCAGCAGGGATGGGGCTAGCACAGATACGCAGTATTTT. Encoded protein: CASRDGASTDTQYF.

This clonotype was seen only a few times. The chain recombines TRBV12-3 or TRBV12-4 with TRBJ2-3; D is uncertain. Trimming took off 6 bases at V and 2 bases at J, with 15 bases between the two ends. This CDR3 region has 15 residues. The CDR3 DNA reads as TGTGCCAGCAGCCCTGGGTTCAGCTTCACAGATACGCAGTATTTT. It codes for CASSPGFSFTDTQYF.

The CDR3 bases are TGTGCCAGCAGCGTGGACCCGACGACTGAAGCTTTCTTT. This codes for CASSVDPTTEAFF. The chain joins TRBV7-6 to TRBJ1-1; unclear D gene. CDR1 and CDR2 from the germline V gene are SGHVS and FNYEAQ. Trimming took off 5 bases at V and 5 bases at J, with 12 bases between the two ends. The CDR3 loop spans 13 amino acids.

This clonotype was found a few times. The chain carries TRBV5-6 and TRBJ1-5, with D possibly matching TRBD1 (6 bases). CDR1 is SGHDT, CDR2 YYEEEE, per germline. The CDR3 runs to 14 residues. Between the trimmed V and J ends, which lost 0 bases and 6 bases, there was a span of 10 bases. For the CDR3, the DNA is TGTGCCAGCAGCTTGGGACAGGCTTTTCAGCCCCAGCATTTT. As protein: CASSLGQAFQPQHF.

The rearrangement joins TRBV5-1 to TRBJ2-1; D possibly corresponds to TRBD1 (5 bases). V gave up 4 bases and J gave up 4 bases, with 15 bases separating them. CDR3 length: 15 residues. The germline CDR1 and CDR2 sequences are SGHRS and YFSETQ. CDR3 residues: CASSLDMNRYNEQFF. CDR3 DNA: TGCGCCAGCAGCCTGGACATGAATCGTTACAATGAGCAGTTCTTC.

This clonotype was recorded a few times. J is TRBJ2-3 and V is TRBV12-3 or TRBV12-4; D gene ambiguous. This CDR3 has 13 amino acids. Trimming shortened V by 8 bases and J by 6 bases, and 15 bases separated the two germline ends. The CDR3 DNA follows: TGTGCCAGCTCTTTCGGCCCTGGCGATACGCAGTATTTT. Protein sequence: CASSFGPGDTQYF.